The rows below give T cell receptor beta chains drawn from one sample of a study of T cells in Graves' hyperthyroidism and ophthalmopathy. TCRdb re-called the multiplex PCR reads through MiXCR, storing one row per CDR3 protein. The table has some 270,000 distinct CDR3 sequences, about an eighth seen once. Sequenced input: blood. These TCRs come from a woman aged 30 to 39 with Graves' hyperthyroidism that later progressed to Graves' ophthalmopathy. CDR3s include the opening cysteine and the closing phenylalanine or tryptophan. D genes are given only for firm matches. Size is stated for part of the rows, as once, few or many counts, or as a class when the clone is expanded.

J gene,V gene,clone size,D gene,CDR3 length,CDR3 DNA,CDR3 protein
TRBJ2-3,TRBV5-8,many,TRBD2,17,TGTGCCAGCAGCTTGGCAGCGGGATACACTAGCACAGATACGCAGTATTTT,CASSLAAGYTSTDTQYF
TRBJ2-3,TRBV4-2,.,TRBD2,16,TGTGCCAGCAGCCAATGGGGACTAGCGAGTCCAGATACGCAGTATTTT,CASSQWGLASPDTQYF
TRBJ1-1,TRBV6-1,.,.,14,TGTGCCAGCAGGGGATATGGAGGGGACACTGAAGCTTTCTTT,CASRGYGGDTEAFF
TRBJ1-1,TRBV6-5,.,.,15,TGTGCCAGCAGCTTAGTCGGCCCCATGAACACTGAAGCTTTCTTT,CASSLVGPMNTEAFF
TRBJ2-3,TRBV5-6,few,.,15,TGTGCCGGCAGCTGGGACTTTACTAGCACAGATACGCAGTATTTT,CAGSWDFTSTDTQYF
TRBJ2-3,TRBV20-1,many,TRBD2,14,TGCAGTGCTAGCACTAGCGGGGGCACAGATACGCAGTATTTT,CSASTSGGTDTQYF
TRBJ2-3,TRBV9,.,TRBD2,17,TGTGCCAGCAGCGCGGCCGGACTAGCGGAGGGCACAGATACGCAGTATTTT,CASSAAGLAEGTDTQYF
TRBJ2-7,TRBV7-9,many,.,13,TGTGCCAGCAGTCGTACAGGAATCCACGAGCAGTACTTC,CASSRTGIHEQYF
TRBJ2-2,TRBV6-1,many,.,14,TGTGCCAGCAGTTACCTCCTGGGCTCCGGGGAGCTGTTTTTT,CASSYLLGSGELFF
TRBJ2-1,TRBV2,.,.,10,TGTGCCAGCATAATGGTTGAGCAGTTCTTC,CASIMVEQFF
TRBJ1-4,TRBV13,few,TRBD1,13,TGTGCCAGCAGCACTAGACAGGGTGGCAAACTGTTTTTT,CASSTRQGGKLFF
TRBJ1-1,TRBV6-6,many,.,15,TGTGCCAGCAGTTACGTGGACACGGGGGGCACTGAAGCTTTCTTT,CASSYVDTGGTEAFF
TRBJ2-1,TRBV7-9,many,.,13,TGTGCCAGCGCGGACCAGGATCACAATGAGCAGTTCTTC,CASADQDHNEQFF
TRBJ1-2,TRBV7-2,many,TRBD1,14,TGTGCCAGCACCCAACCGGGACAGGGTGGTGGCTACACCTTC,CASTQPGQGGGYTF
TRBJ1-5,TRBV6-2/TRBV6-3,few,TRBD1,16,TGTGCCAGCAGTCCCCACAGGGGATCGGGCAATCAGCCCCAGCATTTT,CASSPHRGSGNQPQHF
TRBJ2-5,TRBV3-1,many,TRBD1,17,TGTGCCAGCAGCCCGCAAAAGACAGGGACCTACATGGAGACCCAGTACTTC,CASSPQKTGTYMETQYF
TRBJ2-5,TRBV12-3/TRBV12-4,many,.,16,TGTGCCAGCAGTTTAAAGGCGTCAGGGCTGCCGGGGGCCCAGTACTTC,CASSLKASGLPGAQYF
TRBJ2-7,TRBV7-2,many,TRBD2,15,TGTGCCAGCAGCTTAGCTAGCGGGAGGACCTACGAGCAGTACTTC,CASSLASGRTYEQYF
TRBJ2-3,TRBV6-1,many,.,15,TGTGCCAGCAGTTACCAACTAGCCCACACAGATACGCAGTATTTT,CASSYQLAHTDTQYF
TRBJ2-5,TRBV5-8,.,.,15,TGTGCCAGCAGCGCGAAACTGGAGGGCCGGGAGACCCAGTACTTC,CASSAKLEGRETQYF
TRBJ2-1,TRBV6-1,few,TRBD2,15,TGTGCCAGCAGTAATAGCGGGAGGGAGTGGAATGAGCAGTTCTTC,CASSNSGREWNEQFF
TRBJ2-1,TRBV4-3,many,.,15,TGCGCCAGCAGCCAAGATGGGGATGACTACAATGAGCAGTTCTTC,CASSQDGDDYNEQFF
TRBJ2-1,TRBV11-2,.,.,12,TGTGCCAGCAGCCCCGACGCCTTAAGACAGTTCTTC,CASSPDALRQFF
TRBJ1-1,TRBV14,few,.,8,TGTAGGCTCGGTGAAGCTTTCTTT,CRLGEAFF
TRBJ2-1,TRBV12-3/TRBV12-4,many,TRBD1,13,TGTGCCAGCAGTCGGACAGGGGGCAATGAGCAGTTCTTC,CASSRTGGNEQFF
TRBJ1-1,TRBV19,many,TRBD1,14,TGTGCCAGTAACCGACAGGGGGCTAAGACTGAAGCTTTCTTT,CASNRQGAKTEAFF
TRBJ1-4,TRBV19,.,.,15,TGTGCCAGTAGTACACCGGGACGGCTAAATGAAAAACTGTTTTTT,CASSTPGRLNEKLFF
TRBJ2-2,TRBV12-3/TRBV12-4,many,.,13,TGTGCCAGCAGCGACGGTTACACCGGGGAGCTGTTTTTT,CASSDGYTGELFF
TRBJ2-5,TRBV14,.,.,14,TGTGCCAGCAGCCCCATAGGGGCCGGGGAGACCCAGTACTTC,CASSPIGAGETQYF
TRBJ2-5,TRBV11-2,many,.,13,TGTGCCAGCAGCTCGGACAGCGGAGAGACCCAGTACTTC,CASSSDSGETQYF
TRBJ2-1,TRBV28,many,.,16,TGTGCCAGCAGTTGGGGCAGATTAAGCTCCTACAATGAGCAGTTCTTC,CASSWGRLSSYNEQFF
TRBJ2-2,TRBV4-1,.,TRBD1,17,TGCGCCAGCAGCCGAAACCCCAGACAGGGTCTCACCGGGGAGCTGTTTTTT,CASSRNPRQGLTGELFF
TRBJ2-1,TRBV12-3/TRBV12-4,many,TRBD2,15,TGTGCCAGCAGCCAACCGGGACTACCCTACAATGAGCAGTTCTTC,CASSQPGLPYNEQFF
TRBJ2-1,TRBV20-1,many,.,13,TGCAGTGCTAGTGCTAGCGCCTACAATGAGCAGTTCTTC,CSASASAYNEQFF
TRBJ2-1,TRBV5-1,.,TRBD1,14,TGCGCCAGCAGTCCCGGGACAGTGGATAATGAGCAGTTCTTC,CASSPGTVDNEQFF
TRBJ2-5,TRBV3-1,many,TRBD2,16,TGTGCCAGCCTCCAAAGTGGGCTAGCGGGCCAAGAGACCCAGTACTTC,CASLQSGLAGQETQYF
TRBJ2-7,TRBV4-3,few,TRBD1,15,TGCGCCAGCAGCCAAGAACCGGGACAGGGCTACGAGCAGTACTTC,CASSQEPGQGYEQYF
TRBJ1-2,TRBV12-3/TRBV12-4,many,.,13,TGTGCCAGCAGTCCGACAGGTTTCTATGGCTACACCTTC,CASSPTGFYGYTF
TRBJ1-5,TRBV19,few,.,16,TGTGCCAGTTACCCCACCATGCAGGGGCAAAGGCAGCCCCAGCATTTT,CASYPTMQGQRQPQHF
TRBJ1-1,TRBV27,many,.,11,TGTGCCAGCATCAACGGAGGTGAAGCTTTCTTT,CASINGGEAFF